This T cell receptor beta chain was retrieved from a study of OX40 agonist ivuxolimab in advanced cancers. Study details: As their treatment, patients were administered ivuxolimab, an agonistic anti-OX40 (CD134) antibody. A mean age of roughly 66 years, range about 20 to 79, was recorded, and 80% to 90% were male.

Study-wide results and caveats: On average, CD8+ T cells had more expanded clones than CD4+.

The germline gives CDR1 SGHRS, CDR2 YFSETQ. After removal of 4 bases from V and 9 bases from J, the junction contained 9 bases not matched to a gene. The CDR3 contains 15 residues. Notes on this clone: Its antigen is as yet unknown.

Assay: immunoSEQ multiplex PCR; the TCRdb copy retains only in-frame clones and omits some. The sample lists some 66,000 clones; less than 90% were seen once. This TCR came from an adult with an advanced solid tumor such as melanoma, head and neck, liver or kidney cancer. The sequences come from CD4+ or CD8+ T cells sorted from blood, collected in a trial of the OX40 agonist ivuxolimab. The V gene is TRBV5-1, the J gene TRBJ2-1; TRBD1 aligns across 11 bases. As DNA, the CDR3 is TGCGCCAGCAGCCGGGACAGGGGGGATGATAGTGAGCAGTTCTTC. This encodes CASSRDRGDDSEQFF.